This passage covers 9 T cell receptor beta chains from one sample sequenced in a study of identical twins. One entry per CDR3 protein results from TCRdb running MiXCR on the 5' RACE reads. The sample carries approximately 590,000 distinct CDR3 sequences, 7.5% to 10% recorded once. These data are also associated with another study on yellow fever vaccine responses in identical twins.

Sequencing was done on a sample of PBMCs. Receptors originate from a young woman in good health.

The chain uses TRBV11-2 and TRBJ2-1, with TRBD2 matching 8 bases. Trimming at V came to 5 bases and at J to 1 base, leaving 4 bases not matched to a gene. CDR1 is SGHAT and CDR2 is FQNNGV in the germline V gene. CDR3 length equals 15 residues. CDR3 protein: CASSPGRGSYNEQFF. As DNA, the CDR3 is TGTGCCAGCAGCCCCGGGAGGGGGTCCTACAATGAGCAGTTCTTC.

V usage is TRBV20-1 and J usage is TRBJ2-2, with TRBD2 identical over 10 bases. V trimming: 3 bases; J trimming: 7 bases; junction bases outside the gene matches: 8. Germline values: CDR1 DFQATT, CDR2 SNEGSKA (reference sequence). This CDR3 is 15 amino acids long. The DNA of the CDR3 is TGCAGTGCTAGGGAAAGCGGGAGGGCCTTCGGGGAGCTGTTTTTT. Translated: CSARESGRAFGELFF.

The chain joins TRBV12-3 or TRBV12-4 to TRBJ2-3, with D perhaps TRBD1 (5 bases). This CDR3 comprises 13 residues. Trimming removed 3 bases from V and 3 bases from J, with 7 bases in between. The CDR3 is CASSLTETDTQYF. CDR3 bases: TGTGCCAGCAGTTTGACAGAAACAGATACGCAGTATTTT.

This clonotype was counted ten times or more. V is TRBV3-1 and J is TRBJ1-5, with 9 bases lining up with TRBD1. CDR1 and CDR2 (germline): LGHDT, YNNKEL (reference sequence). This CDR3 is built from 15 residues. J was trimmed by 5 bases and V by 4 bases; bases with no gene match: 6. The CDR3 coding sequence is TGTGCCAGCAGCCTTACAGGGGGCACGGATCAGCCCCAGCATTTT. Its translation is CASSLTGGTDQPQHF. Using reference TRBV3-1 and TRBJ1-5 for the parts outside the CDR3, the full variable domain is DTAVSQTPKYLVTQMGNDKSIKCEQNLGHDTMYWYKQDSKKFLKIMFSYNNKELIINETVPNRFSPKSPDKAHLNLHINSLELGDSAVYFCASSLTGGTDQPQHFGDGTRLSIL.

This chain uses TRBV19 with TRBJ1-1; tentative D call: TRBD1 (5 bases). Germline CDR1 and CDR2: LNHDA and SQIVND (reference sequence). V lost 5 bases and J lost 3, with 25 bases in between. The CDR3 loop spans 18 amino acids. DNA of the CDR3: TGTGCCAGTAGTTGGGCAGGGAGAGTTAGGAAGGAGGACACTGAAGCTTTCTTT. As protein: CASSWAGRVRKEDTEAFF.

Many counts were recorded for this clonotype. The rearrangement joins TRBV25-1 to TRBJ2-1; D not certain. V shed 6 bases and J shed 2 bases, with 17 bases lying between them. This CDR3 is 16 amino acids long. The germline V gene has CDR1 MGHDK and CDR2 SYGVNS. The CDR3 region is CASSLGPPTPYNEQFF. CDR3 DNA sequence: TGTGCCAGCAGCCTGGGTCCACCCACACCCTACAATGAGCAGTTCTTC.

CDR3 loop: CASSYGGQRETQYF. The CDR3, as DNA: TGTGCCAGCAGTTACGGTGGACAGCGAGAGACCCAGTACTTC. The chain joins TRBV6-6 to TRBJ2-5, with D perhaps TRBD1 (6 bases). V dropped 2 bases and J dropped 4 bases, with 11 bases sitting between them. Germline lookup yields CDR1 MNHNY and CDR2 SVGAGI (reference sequence). This CDR3 contains 14 residues.

The chain carries TRBV12-3 or TRBV12-4 and TRBJ2-2; 10 bases match TRBD2. The CDR3 runs to 17 residues. Germline trimming cut 4 bases from V and 6 bases from J; bases unmatched to any gene: 11. The CDR3 spells CASSSSLGLAGAGELFF. The CDR3 DNA reads TGTGCCAGCAGTTCATCCCTAGGGCTAGCGGGAGCCGGGGAGCTGTTTTTT.

In this sample, this clonotype turned up a few times. J is TRBJ1-5 and V is TRBV15, with D perhaps TRBD1 (5 bases). The CDR3 runs to 13 residues. The V gene's germline CDR1 is LNHNV and CDR2 YYDKDF (reference sequence). The V end was cut by 6 bases, the J end by 5 bases, with 11 bases between. The CDR3 loop reads CATSGTRDQPQHF. The CDR3 DNA reads TGTGCCACCAGTGGGACTCGGGATCAGCCCCAGCATTTT.